These 18 T cell receptor beta chains were sequenced from one sample in a study of T cells in Graves' hyperthyroidism and ophthalmopathy. RNA transcripts yielded amplified TCR beta CDR3 regions. RT-PCR in the first round (using the HTBI primer set) targeted the TCR CDR3. TCRdb reprocessed the multiplex PCR reads via MiXCR and lists one record per CDR3 protein. The data show about 740,000 distinct CDR3 sequences, with approximately 14% seen just once and roughly 10% held by the top ten. The sample taken for sequencing was blood. These receptors originate from a woman in her late teens or twenties with Graves' hyperthyroidism.

This clonotype appeared many times. The J gene is TRBJ2-1, the V gene TRBV7-9; no clear D gene. The V gene lost 7 bases and the J gene lost 10 bases, with 11 bases spanning the gap. The CDR3 spans 11 residues. Germline CDR1 and CDR2: SEHNR and FQNEAQ (reference sequence). CDR3 residues: CASNLVGEQFF. CDR3 DNA sequence: TGTGCCAGCAATCTGGTCGGCGAGCAGTTCTTC.

This chain connects TRBV27 to TRBJ2-3, with 12 bases matching TRBD2. V was pared by 6 bases and J by 0 bases, with 7 bases of the junction left unmatched. The length of the CDR3 is 17 residues. Germline lookup yields CDR1 MNHEY and CDR2 SMNVEV (reference sequence). CDR3 nucleotides: TGTGCCAGCAGAAGACTAGCGGGAGATATCAGCACAGATACGCAGTATTTT. This translates into CASRRLAGDISTDTQYF.

This clonotype has ten or more counts. V usage is TRBV6-1 and J usage is TRBJ1-4; no clear D. The ends were cut back, 6 bases at V and 0 bases at J, with 11 bases in the middle. CDR1 MNHNS and CDR2 SASEGT come from the germline V gene. The CDR3 sequence is 15 residues long. The CDR3 is CASRPHTTTNEKLFF. The CDR3, as DNA: TGTGCCAGCAGACCCCACACGACAACTAATGAAAAACTGTTTTTT.

The V call is TRBV27, the J call TRBJ1-1; D may be TRBD1 (5 bases). V dropped 5 bases and J dropped 4 bases, with 14 bases sitting between them. In germline, CDR1 is MNHEY, CDR2 SMNVEV (reference sequence). CDR3 length equals 14 residues. CDR3 sequence (DNA): TGTGCCAGCAGTCGATCTTCGGGGGGCACTGAAGCTTTCTTT. Residues: CASSRSSGGTEAFF.

The rearrangement links TRBV6-1 to TRBJ1-6; D call uncertain. The V end lost 2 bases, the J end lost 10 bases, and 9 bases lay between the germline ends. Germline values: CDR1 MNHNS, CDR2 SASEGT. CDR3 length equals 13 residues. The CDR3 nucleotides read TGTGCCAGCAGTGAATCGACGGTATCACCCCTCCACTTT. Its translation is CASSESTVSPLHF.

This chain joins TRBV10-3 and TRBJ2-7; no clear D gene. Germline lookup yields CDR1 ENHRY and CDR2 SYGVKD. The CDR3 consists of 17 residues. Trimming left V 4 bases short and J 0 bases short, with 19 bases between. For the CDR3, the DNA is TGTGCCATCAGTGGTGGGCCCCCTACCTCGGACTCCTACGAGCAGTACTTC. It encodes CAISGGPPTSDSYEQYF.

Ten or more counts support this clonotype. This chain joins TRBV12-3 or TRBV12-4 and TRBJ2-2; 12 nucleotides agree with TRBD2. After removal of 7 bases from V and 6 bases from J, the junction contained 6 bases not matched to a gene. The CDR3 totals 15 residues. The CDR3 region has the DNA TGTGCCAGCACCCGACTAGCGGGAGTTCCCGGGGAGCTGTTTTTT. Residues: CASTRLAGVPGELFF.

There are a few counts of this clonotype. J is TRBJ2-7 and V is TRBV20-1; 8 bases align to TRBD2. The CDR3 totals 14 residues. Germline-derived CDR1 and CDR2 are DFQATT and SNEGSKA (reference sequence). Trimming took 6 bases from V and 0 from J; bases not matched to a gene: 7. CDR3 amino acids: CSADDSGVSYEQYF. As DNA, the CDR3 is TGCAGTGCCGACGATAGCGGGGTCTCCTACGAGCAGTACTTC.

This clonotype was picked up many times. The chain recombines TRBV4-1 with TRBJ1-1; a weak D match, TRBD1 (5 bases). V lost 2 bases, J lost 0 bases, and 16 bases lay in between. The germline gives CDR1 MGHRA, CDR2 YSYEKL. The CDR3 extends over 17 amino acids. CDR3 sequence: CASSQTLKGPVNTEAFF. The CDR3 DNA follows: TGCGCCAGCAGCCAAACCTTAAAGGGGCCGGTGAACACTGAAGCTTTCTTT.

This clonotype was seen repeatedly, ten times or more. The rearrangement uses TRBV27 and TRBJ2-1; a possible D gene is TRBD2 (6 bases). V was clipped by 7 bases and J by 0 bases, with 10 bases between them. This CDR3 is 14 amino acids long. Germline values: CDR1 MNHEY, CDR2 SMNVEV (reference sequence). CDR3 sequence (DNA): TGTGCCAGCACCTTCGGGAGCTCCTACAATGAGCAGTTCTTC. Protein: CASTFGSSYNEQFF.

This clonotype was counted ten times or more. The V and J genes are TRBV30 and TRBJ2-7; D not certain. The CDR3 covers 13 residues. V was clipped by 0 bases and J by 3 bases, with 9 bases between them. Per germline, CDR1 GTSNPN and CDR2 SVGIG (reference sequence). The CDR3 sequence is CAWSVTTSYEQYF. CDR3 DNA sequence: TGTGCCTGGAGTGTAACGACAAGCTACGAGCAGTACTTC.

The sample holds many counts of this clonotype. This rearrangement joins TRBV6-6 to TRBJ2-7, with D perhaps given as TRBD1 or TRBD2 (5 bases each). V dropped 0 bases and J dropped 3 bases, with 21 bases sitting between them. Germline loops: CDR1 MNHNY, CDR2 SVGAGI (reference sequence). The CDR3 has 18 amino acids. The CDR3 is CASSYSRDRGSGNYEQYF. Here the CDR3 DNA reads TGTGCCAGCAGTTACTCCCGGGACCGCGGTTCTGGGAACTACGAGCAGTACTTC.

The rearrangement links TRBV28 to TRBJ2-2; 11 nucleotides match TRBD2. J gave up 7 bases and V 5 bases, and 6 bases lay outside the gene matches. From germline, CDR1 is MDHEN and CDR2 SYDVKM. The CDR3 runs 15 residues. CDR3 sequence: CASSSLGLAGGELFF. The CDR3 nucleotides read TGTGCCAGCAGTAGCCTCGGACTAGCGGGCGGGGAGCTGTTTTTT.

This chain connects TRBV14 to TRBJ2-7; the D is unclear. The CDR3 is made up of 15 amino acids. Germline loops: CDR1 SGHDN, CDR2 FVKESK. Trimming removed 1 base at V and 2 bases at J, with 12 bases between. CDR3 coding DNA: TGTGCCAGCAGCCAAGTCATGGCAGGTCCCTACGAGCAGTACTTC. Translating it yields CASSQVMAGPYEQYF.

This chain uses TRBV29-1 with TRBJ2-3; TRBD1 agrees at 10 bases. This CDR3 has 14 residues. In germline, CDR1 is SQVTM, CDR2 ANQGSEA. The V gene end was trimmed by 6 bases and the J gene end by 6 bases; junction bases not matched to a gene: 9. The DNA for the CDR3 is TGCAGCGTAGGACAGGGGGTCGCATGGGATACGCAGTATTTT. Translated, it gives CSVGQGVAWDTQYF.

This clonotype was seen more than once but under ten times. The genes are TRBV18 and TRBJ1-2, with 9 bases matching TRBD1. The ends lost 3 bases at V and 7 bases at J; junction bases unmatched: 3. Germline V gene lookup returns CDR1 KGHSH and CDR2 LQKENI. The CDR3 extends over 13 amino acids. CDR3 in amino acids: CASSPTGGIGYTF. The CDR3 DNA reads TGTGCCAGCTCACCGACAGGGGGGATTGGCTACACCTTC.

This clonotype was seen at least ten times. V is TRBV28 and J is TRBJ1-5; D perhaps matches TRBD1 (6 bases). Germline V gene sequence: CDR1 MDHEN, CDR2 SYDVKM. This CDR3 is built from 17 residues. V was pared by 4 bases and J by 0 bases, with 16 bases between. DNA for the CDR3: TGTGCCAGCAGTTCATCCGACAGGACCTATAGCAATCAGCCCCAGCATTTT. Translation gives CASSSSDRTYSNQPQHF.

The rearrangement links TRBV20-1 to TRBJ2-7, with 7 bases that match TRBD1. The J segment lost 4 bases and the V segment lost 5 bases, leaving 11 bases of the junction unmatched. CDR1 and CDR2 (germline): DFQATT, SNEGSKA (reference sequence). The CDR3 extends over 14 amino acids. The CDR3, as DNA: TGCAGTGCTCGCCCGGGACAGTCACGTTACGAGCAGTACTTC. This translates into CSARPGQSRYEQYF.